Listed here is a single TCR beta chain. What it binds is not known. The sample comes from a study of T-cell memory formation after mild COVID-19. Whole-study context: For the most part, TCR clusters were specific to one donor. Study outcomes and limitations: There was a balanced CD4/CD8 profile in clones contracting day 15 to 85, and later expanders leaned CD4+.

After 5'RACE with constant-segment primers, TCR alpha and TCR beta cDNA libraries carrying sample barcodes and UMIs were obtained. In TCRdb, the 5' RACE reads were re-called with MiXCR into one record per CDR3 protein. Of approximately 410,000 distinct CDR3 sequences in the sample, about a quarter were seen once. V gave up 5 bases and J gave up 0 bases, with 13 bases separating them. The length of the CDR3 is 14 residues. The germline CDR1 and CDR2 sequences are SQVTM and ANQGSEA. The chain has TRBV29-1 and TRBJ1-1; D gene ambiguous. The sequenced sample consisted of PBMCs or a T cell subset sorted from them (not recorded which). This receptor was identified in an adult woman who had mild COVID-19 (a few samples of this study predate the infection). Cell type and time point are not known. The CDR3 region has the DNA TGCAGCGTTCTGAGACGGACTTTGAACACTGAAGCTTTCTTT. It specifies CSVLRRTLNTEAFF.